This is a list of T cell receptor beta chains from one sample in a study of cytomegalovirus exposure and HLA in healthy donors. Assay used: immunoSEQ multiplex PCR; TCRdb lists only in-frame clones, some missing. The data show 90,000 to 110,000 clones, with almost 90% seen just once and less than 2.5% held by the top ten. The sequenced material came from PBMCs. The source is a woman aged 18-30 years in good health and CMV-seronegative. Both conserved end residues are part of each CDR3. D genes are given only for firm matches. Only some rows state a clone size, as once, few, many or a class for expanded clones.

.	TRBV5-1	TRBJ1-1	TRBD1	CASSLGQGADPWVF	TGCGCCAGCAGCTTGGGGCAGGGGGCCGACCCTTGGGTCTTT
.	TRBV9	TRBJ2-3	.	CASSVGGGYTDTQYF	TGTGCCAGCAGCGTGGGCGGGGGCTATACAGATACGCAGTATTTT
.	TRBV2	TRBJ2-2	.	CASSDPGTINTGELFF	TGTGCCAGCAGTGACCCGGGGACAATAAACACCGGGGAGCTGTTTTTT
once	TRBV7-9	TRBJ2-3	TRBD1	CASSFLPGTGTDTQYF	TGTGCCAGCAGCTTTCTTCCAGGGACAGGGACTGATACGCAGTATTTT
.	TRBV19	TRBJ1-5	.	CASSHDSLSNQPQHF	TGTGCCAGTAGCCATGACAGTCTTAGCAATCAGCCCCAGCATTTT
.	TRBV5-6	TRBJ2-1	TRBD2	CASSLGRTRFF	TGTGCCAGCAGCTTAGGGAGGACTAGGTTCTTC
.	TRBV27	TRBJ2-7	.	CASSPSGGQIAHEQYF	TGTGCCAGCAGTCCCTCTGGGGGCCAGATAGCCCACGAGCAGTACTTC
.	TRBV4-2	TRBJ1-5	.	CASSQDQGRDQPQHF	TGTGCCAGCAGCCAAGATCAAGGGAGAGATCAGCCCCAGCATTTT
few	TRBV6-4	TRBJ1-3	TRBD1	CASSETGGSGNTIYF	TGTGCCAGCAGTGAAACAGGGGGCAGTGGAAACACCATATATTTT
.	TRBV5-1	TRBJ2-1	.	CASSFRDNNEQFF	TGCGCCAGCAGCTTCAGGGATAACAATGAGCAGTTCTTC
.	TRBV5-8	TRBJ1-6	TRBD1	CASSSGQALYF	TGTGCCAGCAGCTCGGGACAGGCTCTTTACTTT
.	TRBV27	TRBJ2-5	.	CASRAPRGSEETQYF	TGTGCCAGCAGAGCTCCCCGGGGGAGCGAAGAGACCCAGTACTTC
.	TRBV6-4	TRBJ2-3	TRBD2	CASSDEAGASTDTQYF	TGTGCCAGCAGTGACGAAGCGGGGGCGAGCACAGATACGCAGTATTTT
.	TRBV9	TRBJ1-2	.	CASRVGGAGLGNYGYTF	TGTGCCAGCAGGGTTGGGGGCGCCGGGCTGGGTAACTATGGCTACACCTTC
.	TRBV30	TRBJ2-5	.	CAWADGIGETQYF	TGTGCCTGGGCCGACGGTATCGGGGAGACCCAGTACTTC
.	TRBV5-5	TRBJ1-2	.	CASSPVSASGYTF	TGTGCCAGCAGCCCGGTTAGTGCATCCGGCTACACCTTC
few	TRBV19	TRBJ2-1	.	CASSMGLSPWDNEQFF	TGTGCCAGTAGTATGGGTCTTAGCCCGTGGGACAATGAGCAGTTCTTC
.	TRBV28	TRBJ1-1	TRBD1	CASSLTGQANTEAFF	TGTGCCAGCAGCCTTACAGGACAGGCGAACACTGAAGCTTTCTTT
.	TRBV6-5	TRBJ2-7	.	CASSYSWGAYEQYF	TGTGCCAGCAGTTACAGTTGGGGCGCCTACGAGCAGTACTTC
.	TRBV30	TRBJ2-3	TRBD1	CAWSALFGTGGDTQYF	TGTGCCTGGAGTGCCCTTTTCGGGACAGGAGGAGATACGCAGTATTTT
once	TRBV5-5	TRBJ1-1	.	CASSLAGQNTEAFF	TGTGCCAGCAGCTTGGCGGGACAGAACACTGAAGCTTTCTTT
.	TRBV6-5	TRBJ2-5	TRBD2	CASSYTGGRETQYF	TGTGCCAGCAGTTACACGGGGGGGCGTGAGACCCAGTACTTC
.	TRBV6-1	TRBJ1-3	.	CASTPDSFSGNTIYF	TGTGCCAGCACCCCCGACAGTTTCTCTGGAAACACCATATATTTT
.	TRBV5-1	TRBJ2-3	TRBD1	CASSETGTGGLTDTQYF	TGCGCCAGCAGCGAAACCGGGACAGGGGGTCTCACAGATACGCAGTATTTT
.	TRBV19	TRBJ2-7	.	CASIGEPSYEQYF	TGTGCCAGTATCGGGGAGCCCTCCTACGAGCAGTACTTC
.	TRBV29-1	TRBJ2-3	TRBD2	CSGDSGGTDTQYF	TGCAGCGGGGATAGCGGGGGCACAGATACGCAGTATTTT
.	TRBV5-6	TRBJ2-5	TRBD1	CASSSTPGQGKTQYF	TGTGCCAGCAGCTCGACCCCGGGACAGGGTAAGACCCAGTACTTC
.	TRBV13	TRBJ1-1	.	CASSFHLAEAFF	TGTGCCAGCAGCTTTCACCTAGCTGAAGCTTTCTTT
.	TRBV7-2	TRBJ2-7	TRBD2	CASSPHSGGAYEQYF	TGTGCCAGCAGCCCCCACAGCGGGGGGGCCTACGAGCAGTACTTC
.	TRBV5-1	TRBJ2-7	TRBD1	CASSLAQGAYYEQYF	TGCGCCAGCAGCTTGGCACAGGGGGCCTACTACGAGCAGTACTTC
once	TRBV10-1	TRBJ2-2	TRBD2	CASSEPIGTRNTGELFF	TGCGCCAGCAGTGAGCCAATAGGGACTAGGAACACCGGGGAGCTGTTTTTT
.	TRBV27	TRBJ2-3	TRBD1	CASSGGAGTGALWGTDTQYF	TGTGCCAGCAGTGGAGGGGCCGGGACAGGAGCTTTGTGGGGCACAGATACGCAGTATTTT
.	TRBV9	TRBJ2-7	TRBD2	CASSVGSGNAYEQYF	TGTGCCAGCAGCGTCGGTAGCGGGAACGCCTACGAGCAGTACTTC
.	TRBV9	TRBJ2-3	.	CASSVGEPTDTQYF	TGTGCCAGCAGCGTCGGAGAACCCACAGATACGCAGTATTTT
.	TRBV30	TRBJ2-5	.	CAWEGGGETQYF	TGTGCCTGGGAAGGGGGGGGAGAGACCCAGTACTTC
.	TRBV7-6	TRBJ1-5	.	CASSDGENQPQHF	TGTGCCAGCAGCGACGGGGAGAATCAGCCCCAGCATTTT
.	TRBV27	TRBJ1-2	TRBD1	CASRRTGGDYGYTF	TGTGCCAGCAGGAGAACAGGGGGCGACTATGGCTACACCTTC
.	TRBV5-6	TRBJ2-1	TRBD2	CASSSLPRGGGSNEQFF	TGTGCCAGCAGCTCTTTGCCACGGGGCGGGGGGTCCAATGAGCAGTTCTTC
few	TRBV18	TRBJ1-3	TRBD1	CASSPRTGTGNTIYF	TGTGCCAGCTCACCGAGGACAGGGACTGGAAACACCATATATTTT
.	TRBV9	TRBJ2-1	.	CASSPRESSYNEQFF	TGTGCCAGCAGCCCCCGGGAGAGCTCCTACAATGAGCAGTTCTTC